This T cell receptor beta chain was identified during a study of regulatory T cells in long-lasting Graves disease. Sequencing libraries for TCR beta were prepared with iRepertoire HTBI primers and Arm-PCR of CDR3 regions. TCRdb independently ran MiXCR on the multiplex PCR reads; one entry per CDR3 protein. Of hundreds of thousands of distinct CDR3 sequences in the sample, around 17% were seen once. V was shortened by 0 bases and J by 4 bases, with 12 bases between the two germline ends. CDR1 is GTSNPN and CDR2 is SVGIG in the germline V gene (reference sequence). This CDR3 region has 14 residues. Findings and limits, study-wide: Persistent disease showed a preference for TRBV28, TRBJ1-2 and TRBJ2-5.

The time point: newly diagnosed GD, antithyroid drugs for less than 3 months. With RNA extracted from PBMCs as input, the TCR library was made. In its sample, this clonotype was seen a few times. Its antigen is as yet unknown. These same records also appear under a second study, on T cells in Graves' hyperthyroidism and ophthalmopathy. That work states: In making diagnoses, clinical symptoms, serum thyroxine and TRAb, thyroid ultrasound and orbital computed tomography were all used. Ophthalmopathy prediction by the model preceded onset by a median about 6 months.

The gene calls are TRBV30 and TRBJ2-5; TRBD1 is a possible D gene (7 bases). Source: peripheral blood mononuclear cells (PBMCs), taken at new diagnosis, from a patient treated with antithyroid drugs. This TCR was sampled from a woman aged 25 to 45 with Graves disease. The CDR3 bases are TGTGCCTGGAGTGTACCAGGGGGGAGAGAGACCCAGTACTTC. This sequence encodes CAWSVPGGRETQYF.